Here is one T cell receptor beta chain with its context. These data are taken from a study of T cells after yellow fever vaccination. TCRdb re-derived calls from the 5' RACE reads in MiXCR, one entry per CDR3 protein. The sample carries about 550,000 distinct CDR3 sequences, over 15% recorded once. Trimming left V 4 bases short and J 3 bases short, with 15 bases between. Germline V gene data show CDR1 as MDHEN and CDR2 as SYDVKM. This CDR3 contains 15 residues. The source material was PBMCs, sampled 15 days after the yellow fever booster vaccination. This clonotype originated in a man aged 25-45 years who received the YFV17D yellow fever vaccine. The rearrangement links TRBV28 to TRBJ1-2; weak D call: TRBD1 (6 bases). The CDR3 sequence is CASSSPQGYHYGYTF. The CDR3 DNA reads as TGTGCCAGCAGTTCCCCCCAGGGGTATCACTATGGCTACACCTTC.